This T cell receptor (beta chain) was retrieved from a study of shared clonotypes between healthy human individuals. In the study overall: Each donor's CD8 memory used one plate, CD8 naive two, each CD4 subset three.

HIV-negative, healthy adults without recent acute infections or vaccinations were the donors. Sequencing used immunoSEQ multiplex PCR; TCRdb keeps in-frame clones, though not all of them. The sample lists around 2.1 million clones; under 97% were seen once. With 6 bases removed from V and 1 base from J, the gap between germline ends came to 9 bases. Germline loops: CDR1 SEHNR, CDR2 FQNEAQ (reference sequence). The CDR3 sequence is 13 residues long. The clonotype was recovered from a man aged 18 to 29 in good health. The sequenced sample was naive CD4+ T cells sorted from blood. This sample's subset: CD45RA+ positively selected. V and J are TRBV7-9 and TRBJ1-1, with D unresolved. The CDR3 sequence: CASRTDKNTEAFF. In DNA form, the CDR3 reads TGTGCCAGCAGAACGGATAAGAACACTGAAGCTTTCTTT. Supplemented by reference TRBV7-9 and TRBJ1-1, the full variable domain reads DTGVSQNPRHKITKRGQNVTFRCDPISEHNRLYWYRQTLGQGPEFLTYFQNEAQLEKSRLLSDRFSAERPKGSFSTLEIQRTEQGDSAMYLCASRTDKNTEAFFGQGTRLTVV.